These 28 T cell receptor beta chains originate from one sample sequenced in a study of patients and donors after allogeneic stem cell transplantation. Each CDR3 protein is one row after TCRdb ran MiXCR on the RT-PCR reads. Of 190,000 or so distinct CDR3 sequences in the sample, around two fifths were seen once. Sequencing was performed on blood, either unsorted or a sorted T cell fraction (not recorded which). The receptors shown here come from a human donor who was either an allogeneic HSCT recipient or a stem cell or donor lymphocyte infusion donor (not recorded which). It is not recorded whose cells these are; they may come from a transplant donor.

This clonotype was counted a few times. This sequence joins TRBV2 and TRBJ2-7; 9 positions agree with TRBD2. The germline V gene has CDR1 SNHLY and CDR2 FYNNEI. V trimming: 2 bases; J trimming: 7 bases; junction bases outside the gene matches: 6. The CDR3 has 14 residues. The CDR3 DNA is TGTGCCAGCAGTGAACTAGCGGGGAGGGGAGAGCAGTACTTC. Protein product: CASSELAGRGEQYF.

This clonotype was counted a few times. CDR3 amino acids: CASHSGRRETQYF. CDR3 nucleotide sequence: TGTGCCAGCCATTCAGGGCGCCGGGAGACCCAGTACTTC. J is TRBJ2-5 and V is TRBV12-3 or TRBV12-4; D is perhaps TRBD1 (5 bases). V lost 8 bases to trimming and J lost 5 bases, with 15 bases between them. This CDR3 has 13 residues.

The gene calls are TRBV12-3 or TRBV12-4 and TRBJ1-1; D is perhaps TRBD1 (5 bases). V was trimmed by 2 bases and J by 1 base, leaving 14 bases between them. CDR3 length: 16 amino acids. DNA for the CDR3: TGTGCCAGCAGTTTACCAGACAGCACTTCGAACACTGAAGCTTTCTTT. It translates to CASSLPDSTSNTEAFF.

J is TRBJ2-3 and V is TRBV30; TRBD2 is a possible D gene (5 bases). CDR1 is GTSNPN, CDR2 SVGIG, per germline (reference sequence). Trimming removed 0 bases from V and 8 bases from J, with 6 bases in between. The CDR3 is made up of 11 amino acids. The CDR3 DNA reads TGTGCCTGGAGTGTACTAGGTACGCAGTATTTT. Translation gives CAWSVLGTQYF. Looking up the rest from reference TRBV30 and TRBJ2-3 gives the full variable domain: SQTIHQWPATLVQPVGSPLSLECTVEGTSNPNLYWYRQAAGRGLQLLFYSVGIGQISSEVPQNLSASRPQDRQFILSSKKLLLSDSGFYLCAWSVLGTQYFGPGTRLTVL.

This clonotype was counted only a few times. The CDR3 reads CASSQDDSPLHF. CDR3 nucleotide sequence: TGTGCCAGCAGCCAAGATGATTCACCCCTCCACTTT. The genes are TRBV2 and TRBJ1-6; D is unresolved. V was clipped by 6 bases and J by 8 bases, with 8 bases between them. This CDR3 comprises 12 residues. Germline V CDR1 and CDR2: SNHLY, FYNNEI.

The gene calls are TRBV5-1 and TRBJ2-5; 7 bases are a match to TRBD1. The CDR3 contains 13 residues. Looked up from germline, CDR1 is SGHRS and CDR2 is YFSETQ. The ends lost 4 bases at V and 4 bases at J; junction bases unmatched: 4. CDR3 in DNA: TGCGCCAGCAGCCCACAGGGGACAGAGACCCAGTACTTC. Translated, it gives CASSPQGTETQYF.

This clonotype appeared a few times. This rearrangement joins TRBV29-1 to TRBJ1-5; unclear D gene. The CDR3 is 13 amino acids. Germline V gene data show CDR1 as SQVTM and CDR2 as ANQGSEA. The V and J ends lost 6 bases and 0 bases respectively, with 9 bases between them. CDR3 residues: CSVAVISNQPQHF. The CDR3 nucleotides are TGCAGCGTCGCAGTTATTAGCAATCAGCCCCAGCATTTT.

The chain carries TRBV28 and TRBJ2-4; TRBD1 matches 10 bases. CDR3 length equals 15 residues. V was clipped by 6 bases and J by 3 bases; unmatched bases: 5. Germline CDR1 reads MDHEN; CDR2 reads SYDVKM. The CDR3 spells CASRTGTGVKNIQYF. The CDR3 region has the DNA TGTGCCAGCAGGACCGGGACAGGGGTCAAAAACATTCAGTACTTC.

J is TRBJ2-7 and V is TRBV20-1, with D possibly being TRBD1 or TRBD2 (5 bases each). CDR1 is DFQATT and CDR2 is SNEGSKA in the germline V gene (reference sequence). This CDR3 region has 11 residues. Trimming took 7 bases from V and 2 from J, leaving 9 bases between them. CDR3 amino acids: CSGQGPYEQYF. The DNA for the CDR3 is TGCAGTGGTCAGGGACCCTACGAGCAGTACTTC.

The genes are TRBV10-3 and TRBJ1-1, with D unclear. In germline, CDR1 is ENHRY, CDR2 SYGVKD. The V gene lost 3 bases and the J gene lost 4 bases, with 12 bases spanning the gap. CDR3 size: 14 residues. The DNA for the CDR3 is TGTGCCATCAGTGATTTTACCTTGGGCACTGAAGCTTTCTTT. Protein sequence: CAISDFTLGTEAFF.

The V gene is TRBV18, the J gene TRBJ1-3, with unresolved D. Trimming pared 4 bases from V and 0 bases from J, leaving 13 bases between. Germline values: CDR1 KGHSH, CDR2 LQKENI. This CDR3 region has 16 residues. The CDR3 DNA is TGTGCCAGCTCACTCGATTCTTCTGACTCTGGAAACACCATATATTTT. Its translation: CASSLDSSDSGNTIYF.

This clonotype was seen repeatedly, ten times or more. The chain recombines TRBV10-3 with TRBJ1-1; maybe TRBD1 (6 bases). V shed 5 bases and J shed 1 base, with 17 bases lying between them. The CDR3 is 16 residues long. CDR1 is ENHRY and CDR2 is SYGVKD in the germline V gene. In DNA form, the CDR3 reads TGTGCCATCAGTACCTATCTAGGGGGACCGAACACTGAAGCTTTCTTT. Translated: CAISTYLGGPNTEAFF.

Only a few counts were recorded for this clonotype. This rearrangement joins TRBV7-6 to TRBJ1-1; TRBD1 might be the D (5 bases). The CDR3 consists of 13 residues. Trimming stripped 5 bases from V and 1 base from J, with 8 bases between. Germline CDR1 and CDR2: SGHVS and FNYEAQ. The CDR3 DNA reads TGTGCCAGCAGCCACAGGCGGAACACTGAAGCTTTCTTT. As protein: CASSHRRNTEAFF. Combining the CDR3 with reference TRBV7-6 and TRBJ1-1 gives the whole variable domain GAGVSQSPRYKVTKRGQDVALRCDPISGHVSLYWYRQALGQGPEFLTYFNYEAQQDKSGLPNDRFSAERPEGSISTLTIQRTEQRDSAMYRCASSHRRNTEAFFGQGTRLTVV.

The V call is TRBV4-3, the J call TRBJ1-2; D perhaps matches TRBD1 (5 bases). Germline V CDR1 and CDR2: LGHNA, YSLEER. The CDR3 length is 15 residues. The V gene lost 1 base and the J gene lost 7 bases, with 16 bases spanning the gap. CDR3 sequence reads: CASSQVLRTPSGYTF. The CDR3 bases are TGCGCCAGCAGCCAAGTTCTTAGGACACCGAGTGGCTACACCTTC.

This clonotype was seen only once. The chain has TRBV5-1 and TRBJ1-1; D remains ambiguous. V lost 5 bases, J lost 4 bases, and 15 bases lay in between. This CDR3 comprises 14 residues. The germline V gene encodes CDR1 SGHRS and CDR2 YFSETQ. Here the CDR3 DNA reads TGCGCCAGCAGTAAAGACTTTTTACGCACTGAAGCTTTCTTT. Its translation is CASSKDFLRTEAFF.

The chain joins TRBV20-1 to TRBJ2-7, with D possibly being TRBD2 (7 bases). V lost 5 bases and J lost 4, with 9 bases in between. The CDR3 covers 11 residues. Germline CDR1 reads DFQATT; CDR2 reads SNEGSKA (reference sequence). CDR3 in DNA: TGCAGTGCTGGGAGGGGGTACGAGCAGTACTTC. It codes for CSAGRGYEQYF.

This clonotype was counted only a few times. The V call is TRBV7-2, the J call TRBJ1-2; D may be TRBD1 (6 bases). This CDR3 region has 16 residues. Germline V gene data show CDR1 as SGHTA and CDR2 as FQGNSA. V was clipped by 2 bases and J by 4 bases, with 17 bases between them. CDR3 nucleotide sequence: TGTGCCAGCAGCTTAAGGGGGTGGAGGAGATCCTATGGCTACACCTTC. As protein: CASSLRGWRRSYGYTF.

On this clonotype: A junction boundary mismatches the germline segment, possibly from a read error. CDR3 nucleotide sequence: TGTGCCAGCAGCGCCGGGACTAGCTTCAGTTTT. Amino acids: CASSAGTSFSF. The rearrangement uses TRBV12-3 or TRBV12-4 and TRBJ2-3, with 9 positions matching TRBD2. This CDR3 comprises 11 residues.

The rearrangement links TRBV7-6 to TRBJ2-7; the D is unclear. CDR1 and CDR2 from the germline V gene are SGHVS and FNYEAQ. V lost 5 bases and J lost 4, with 21 bases in between. The CDR3 is 16 amino acids. The CDR3, as DNA: TGTGCCAGCAGCCCCCATCCCACAGATTTTTGGTACGAGCAGTACTTC. Its translation is CASSPHPTDFWYEQYF. Supplemented by reference TRBV7-6 and TRBJ2-7, the full variable domain reads GAGVSQSPRYKVTKRGQDVALRCDPISGHVSLYWYRQALGQGPEFLTYFNYEAQQDKSGLPNDRFSAERPEGSISTLTIQRTEQRDSAMYRCASSPHPTDFWYEQYFGPGTRLTVT.

V gene TRBV25-1 combines with J gene TRBJ2-1, with TRBD1 matching 8 bases. With 6 bases clipped from V and 6 bases from J, the junction kept 4 bases outside the gene matches. The germline V gene has CDR1 MGHDK and CDR2 SYGVNS. The CDR3 extends over 13 amino acids. CDR3 protein: CASSWTGTNEQFF. CDR3 sequence (DNA): TGTGCCAGCAGCTGGACAGGGACCAATGAGCAGTTCTTC.

V usage is TRBV5-1 and J usage is TRBJ2-3; D is uncertain. V shed 0 bases and J shed 5 bases, with 19 bases lying between them. CDR1 is SGHRS and CDR2 is YFSETQ in the germline V gene. CDR3 length: 17 amino acids. This CDR3 is CASSLGLTLVGKDTQYF. The DNA for the CDR3 is TGCGCCAGCAGCTTGGGATTGACTTTGGTGGGGAAAGATACGCAGTATTTT.

This clonotype was picked up a small number of times. The V call is TRBV12-3 or TRBV12-4, the J call TRBJ2-1; 11 bases match TRBD2. Unmatched junction bases numbered 6, after V lost 7 bases and J lost 7 bases. This CDR3 has 14 amino acids. The CDR3 sequence is CASTRLAGSNEQFF. CDR3 DNA: TGTGCCAGCACCAGACTAGCGGGATCTAATGAGCAGTTCTTC.

The V and J genes are TRBV20-1 and TRBJ2-7; TRBD2 agrees at 7 bases. The CDR3 totals 15 residues. Germline CDR1 is DFQATT and CDR2 is SNEGSKA (reference sequence). V was clipped by 6 bases and J by 0 bases; unmatched bases: 11. CDR3 DNA: TGCAGTGCGGGACGGGCTAGCGGCTCCTCCTACGAGCAGTACTTC. Translated, it gives CSAGRASGSSYEQYF.

The chain links TRBV20-1 to TRBJ1-5, with D possibly TRBD1 on 5 matching bases. From germline, CDR1 is DFQATT and CDR2 SNEGSKA (reference sequence). Trimming cost V 0 bases and J 4 bases, with 10 bases left between them. This CDR3 is 14 amino acids long. The CDR3 loop reads CSARDGAANQPQHF. In DNA, the CDR3 is TGCAGTGCTAGAGATGGGGCGGCAAATCAGCCCCAGCATTTT.

This clonotype was seen more than once but under ten times. CDR3 amino acids: CASSGGAAGTSPLHF. In DNA form, the CDR3 reads TGTGCCAGCAGTGGGGGAGCGGCAGGGACTTCACCCCTCCACTTT. The rearrangement links TRBV28 to TRBJ1-6, with a weak D call TRBD1 (5 bases). CDR3 size: 15 residues. V lost 5 bases to trimming and J lost 9 bases, with 17 bases between them. CDR1 and CDR2 from the germline V gene are MDHEN and SYDVKM.

This chain links TRBV28 with TRBJ2-7; 8 positions match TRBD1. The CDR3 spans 15 residues. After removal of 7 bases from V and 4 bases from J, the junction contained 12 bases not matched to a gene. Germline loops: CDR1 MDHEN, CDR2 SYDVKM. The CDR3 loop is CASTLRVQGAYEQYF. The CDR3 nucleotides are TGTGCCAGCACCCTGAGGGTGCAGGGGGCATACGAGCAGTACTTC. The whole variable domain, remainder taken from reference TRBV28 and TRBJ2-7, is DVKVTQSSRYLVKRTGEKVFLECVQDMDHENMFWYRQDPGLGLRLIYFSYDVKMKEKGDIPEGYSVSREKKERFSLILESASTNQTSMYLCASTLRVQGAYEQYFGPGTRLTVT.

The genes are TRBV6-1 and TRBJ2-5; 10 nucleotides align to TRBD1. The trim removed 1 base at V and 6 bases at J, leaving 8 bases unmatched. Germline CDR1 MNHNS, CDR2 SASEGT. CDR3 length: 16 residues. CDR3 sequence reads: CASSEEGQGIRKTQYF. The CDR3 DNA reads TGTGCCAGCAGTGAAGAGGGACAGGGGATACGGAAGACCCAGTACTTC.

The J gene is TRBJ2-5, the V gene TRBV10-3; tentative D call: TRBD2 (6 bases). The CDR3 covers 12 residues. CDR1 is ENHRY, CDR2 SYGVKD, per germline. With 10 bases removed from V and 4 bases from J, the gap between germline ends came to 13 bases. The CDR3 coding sequence is TGTGCCACAGGGCTGGGGGGAGAGACCCAGTACTTC. Its protein is CATGLGGETQYF.